The clone carrying this T cell receptor (beta chain) occurred many times. Its antigen is unknown. V lost 4 bases and J 2 bases, leaving 15 bases between the germline ends. CDR1 LNHDA and CDR2 SQIVND come from the germline V gene (reference sequence). The CDR3 is 15 amino acids. The lymph nodes were axillary draining lymph nodes from breast cancer patients. A single record per CDR3 protein comes from TCRdb applying MiXCR to the multiplex PCR reads. Here the sample spans about 94,000 distinct CDR3 sequences, around 29% being singletons. The data are from a study of breast tumors, draining lymph nodes, adjacent tissues. Study conclusions and caveats: Data fit most tumor T cells coming from lymph node, expanding in tumor. Data only fit, rather than demonstrated, lymph node origin of most tumor T cells. Tumor and nontumor repertoires were significantly more similar in luminal-like than in basal-like breast cancer.

This clonotype was sampled from a female donor with breast cancer. Some clones in this sample may be carry-over from other donors' samples. The sequencing input was axillary lymph node tissue. The gene calls are TRBV19 and TRBJ2-7, with D perhaps matching TRBD1 (5 bases). CDR3 in DNA: TGTGCCAGTAGTACTCCGCCGACAGAGACCTACGAGCAGTACTTC. Protein: CASSTPPTETYEQYF.